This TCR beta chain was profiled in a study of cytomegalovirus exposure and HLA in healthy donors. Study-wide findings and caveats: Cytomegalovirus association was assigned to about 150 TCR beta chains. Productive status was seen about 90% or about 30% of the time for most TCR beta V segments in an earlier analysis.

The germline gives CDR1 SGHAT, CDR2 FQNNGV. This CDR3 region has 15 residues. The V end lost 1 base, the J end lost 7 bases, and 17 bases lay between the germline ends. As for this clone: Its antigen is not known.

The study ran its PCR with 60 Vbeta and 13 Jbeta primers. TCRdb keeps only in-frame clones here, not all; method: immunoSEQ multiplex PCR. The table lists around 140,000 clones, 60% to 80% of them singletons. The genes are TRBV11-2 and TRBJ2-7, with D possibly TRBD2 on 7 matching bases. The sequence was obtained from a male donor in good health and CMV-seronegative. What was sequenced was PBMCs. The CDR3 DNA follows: TGTGCCAGCAGCTTAGGGCGGGGGCCCCCTTGGGAGCAGTACTTC. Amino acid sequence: CASSLGRGPPWEQYF.